The source of this TCR beta chain is a study of blood T cell repertoires in COVID-19. Study summary: The United States, Italy and Spain were the sources of the acute and convalescent COVID-19 samples. T cells, B-cell-depleted T cells, or PBMCs supplied cDNA or gDNA.

In the authors' workflow: It was from reference gene primer amplification that nucleated cell counts were estimated. Here immunoSEQ multiplex PCR was the method, and the copy in TCRdb shows in-frame clones only, minus some. The D gene and trimming were derived from the DNA, and the V and J assignments and clone size from that table. The sample shows approximately 300,000 clones, roughly 90% of them seen only once. Trimming removed 6 bases at V and 5 bases at J, with 5 bases between. Germline CDR1 is ENHRY and CDR2 is SYGVKD. CDR3 length: 11 amino acids. The sequencing sample was made of peripheral blood. The clonotype originates from a woman aged 25-40 years with COVID-19, enrolled during active disease. This chain joins TRBV10-3 and TRBJ2-1, with D unclear. The CDR3 DNA is TGTGCCATCAGGGCGGACAATGAGCAGTTCTTC. It codes for CAIRADNEQFF.